The table lists the clone carrying this T cell receptor beta chain with many counts. All enrollees were about 18 to 89 years old and from 24 US areas. This sample was included in a study of blood T cell repertoires in COVID-19. As for the study in general: The United States, Italy and Spain were the sources of the acute and convalescent COVID-19 samples.

Some clones are missing from TCRdb's copy, which holds only in-frame ones; the method was immunoSEQ multiplex PCR. This table holds around 150,000 clones, around 79% found once. Germline V gene data show CDR1 as SGHTA and CDR2 as FQGTGA. V lost 5 bases and J 1 base, leaving 17 bases between the germline ends. The CDR3 contains 16 residues. The specimen sequenced was PBMCs or T cells enriched from blood (not recorded which). The sequence was collected from a middle-aged man who had recovered from COVID-19. The chain carries TRBV7-3 and TRBJ2-5; TRBD2 is a possible D gene (7 bases). CDR3: CASSPAGRGLQETQYF. DNA of the CDR3: TGTGCCAGCAGCCCAGCTGGGCGGGGGCTCCAAGAGACCCAGTACTTC.